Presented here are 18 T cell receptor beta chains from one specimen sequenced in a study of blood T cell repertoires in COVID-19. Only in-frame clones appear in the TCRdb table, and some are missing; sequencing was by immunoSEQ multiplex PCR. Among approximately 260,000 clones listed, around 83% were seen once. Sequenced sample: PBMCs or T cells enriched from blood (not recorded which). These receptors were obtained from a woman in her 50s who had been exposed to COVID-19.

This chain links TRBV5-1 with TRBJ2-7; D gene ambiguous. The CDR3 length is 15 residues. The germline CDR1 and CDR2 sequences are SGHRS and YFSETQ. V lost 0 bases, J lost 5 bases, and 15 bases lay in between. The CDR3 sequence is CASSLDSSAMDEQYF. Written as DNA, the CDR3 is TGCGCCAGCAGCTTGGATTCGTCTGCTATGGACGAGCAGTACTTC.

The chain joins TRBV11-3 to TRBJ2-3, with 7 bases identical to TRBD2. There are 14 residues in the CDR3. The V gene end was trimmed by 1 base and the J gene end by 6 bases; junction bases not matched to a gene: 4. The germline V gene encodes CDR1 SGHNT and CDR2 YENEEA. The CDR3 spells CASSLGAGPDTQYF. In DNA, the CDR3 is TGTGCCAGCAGCTTAGGAGCGGGGCCCGATACGCAGTATTTT.

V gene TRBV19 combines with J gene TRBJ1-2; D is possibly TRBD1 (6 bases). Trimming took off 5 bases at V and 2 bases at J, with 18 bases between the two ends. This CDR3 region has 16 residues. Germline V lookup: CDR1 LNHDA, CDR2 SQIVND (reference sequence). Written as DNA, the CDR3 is TGTGCCAGTAGTTCCCACAGGGCCCGAGCGAACTATGGCTACACCTTC. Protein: CASSSHRARANYGYTF. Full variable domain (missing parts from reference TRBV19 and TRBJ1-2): DGGITQSPKYLFRKEGQNVTLSCEQNLNHDAMYWYRQDPGQGLRLIYYSQIVNDFQKGDIAEGYSVSREKKESFPLTVTSAQKNPTAFYLCASSSHRARANYGYTFGSGTRLTVV.

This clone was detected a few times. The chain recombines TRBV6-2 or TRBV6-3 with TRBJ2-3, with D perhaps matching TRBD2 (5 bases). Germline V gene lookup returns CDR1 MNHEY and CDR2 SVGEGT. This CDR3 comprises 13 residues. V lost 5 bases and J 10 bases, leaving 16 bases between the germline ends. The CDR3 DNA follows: TGTGCCAGCAGTCCCCTCGGACGGGGTGCGCAGTATTTT. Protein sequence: CASSPLGRGAQYF.

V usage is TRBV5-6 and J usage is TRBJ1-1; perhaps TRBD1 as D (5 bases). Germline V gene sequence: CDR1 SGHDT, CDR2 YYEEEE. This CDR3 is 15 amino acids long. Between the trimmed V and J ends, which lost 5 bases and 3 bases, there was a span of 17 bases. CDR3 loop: CASRESGTWDTEAFF. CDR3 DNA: TGTGCCAGCAGAGAGTCCGGGACTTGGGACACTGAAGCTTTCTTT.

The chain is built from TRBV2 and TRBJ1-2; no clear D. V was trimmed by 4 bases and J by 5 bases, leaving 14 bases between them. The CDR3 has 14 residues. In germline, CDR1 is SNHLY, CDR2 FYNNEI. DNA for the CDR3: TGTGCCAGCAGTGCTAGTGAAGGGAGATATGGCTACACCTTC. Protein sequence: CASSASEGRYGYTF.

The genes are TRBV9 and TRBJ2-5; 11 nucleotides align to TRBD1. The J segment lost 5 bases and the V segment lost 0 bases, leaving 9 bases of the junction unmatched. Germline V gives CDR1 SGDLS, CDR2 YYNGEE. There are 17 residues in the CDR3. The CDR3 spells CASSVGLGTGGEETQYF. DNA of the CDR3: TGTGCCAGCAGCGTAGGGTTGGGGACAGGGGGAGAGGAGACCCAGTACTTC.

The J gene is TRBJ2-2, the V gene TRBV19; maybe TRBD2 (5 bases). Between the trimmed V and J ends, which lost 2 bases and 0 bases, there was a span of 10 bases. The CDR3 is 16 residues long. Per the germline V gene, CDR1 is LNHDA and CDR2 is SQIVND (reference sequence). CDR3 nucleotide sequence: TGTGCCAGTAGTATAACGGGGAAGTCGAACACCGGGGAGCTGTTTTTT. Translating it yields CASSITGKSNTGELFF.

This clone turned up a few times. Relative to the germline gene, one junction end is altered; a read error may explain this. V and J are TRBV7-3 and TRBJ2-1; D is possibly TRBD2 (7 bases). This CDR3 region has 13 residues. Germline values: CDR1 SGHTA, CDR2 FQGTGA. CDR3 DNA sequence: TGTGCCAGCAGCCCGTCGGGGGGCGGGCCGGTGGTCTTC. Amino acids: CASSPSGGGPVVF.

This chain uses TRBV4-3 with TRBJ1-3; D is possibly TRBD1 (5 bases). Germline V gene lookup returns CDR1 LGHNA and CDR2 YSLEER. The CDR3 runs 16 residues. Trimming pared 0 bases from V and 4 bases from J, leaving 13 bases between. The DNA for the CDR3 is TGCGCCAGCAGCCAAGATTTCAGGGTTTCGGGAAACACCATATATTTT. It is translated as CASSQDFRVSGNTIYF.

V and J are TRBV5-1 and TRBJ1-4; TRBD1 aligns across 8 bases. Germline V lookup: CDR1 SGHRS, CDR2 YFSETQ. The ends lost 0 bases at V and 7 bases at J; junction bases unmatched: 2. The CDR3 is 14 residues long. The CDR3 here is CASSLGTGIEKLFF. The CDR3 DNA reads TGCGCCAGCAGCTTGGGGACAGGGATTGAAAAACTGTTTTTT.

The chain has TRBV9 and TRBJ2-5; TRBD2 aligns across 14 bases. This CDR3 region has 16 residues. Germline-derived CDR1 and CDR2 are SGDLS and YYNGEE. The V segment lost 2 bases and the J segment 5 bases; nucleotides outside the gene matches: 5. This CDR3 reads CASSVTSGGAAETQYF. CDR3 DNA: TGTGCCAGCAGCGTGACTAGCGGGGGGGCCGCGGAGACCCAGTACTTC.

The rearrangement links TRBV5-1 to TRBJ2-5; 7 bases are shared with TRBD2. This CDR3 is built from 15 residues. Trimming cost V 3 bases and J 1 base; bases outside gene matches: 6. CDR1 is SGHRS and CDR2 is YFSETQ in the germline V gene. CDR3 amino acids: CASSSWEGSQETQYF. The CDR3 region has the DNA TGCGCCAGCAGCTCATGGGAGGGCTCCCAAGAGACCCAGTACTTC.

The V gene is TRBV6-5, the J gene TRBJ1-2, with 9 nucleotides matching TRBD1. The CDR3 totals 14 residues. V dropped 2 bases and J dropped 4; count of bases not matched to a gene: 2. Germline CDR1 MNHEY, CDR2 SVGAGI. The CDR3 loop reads CASSYGDRVYGYTF. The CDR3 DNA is TGTGCCAGCAGTTACGGGGACAGGGTCTATGGCTACACCTTC.

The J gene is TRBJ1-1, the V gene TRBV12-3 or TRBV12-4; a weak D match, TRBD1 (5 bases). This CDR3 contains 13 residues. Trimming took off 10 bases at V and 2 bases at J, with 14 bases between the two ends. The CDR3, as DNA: TGTGCCACACAAGGACACCTAAACACTGAAGCTTTCTTT. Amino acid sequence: CATQGHLNTEAFF.

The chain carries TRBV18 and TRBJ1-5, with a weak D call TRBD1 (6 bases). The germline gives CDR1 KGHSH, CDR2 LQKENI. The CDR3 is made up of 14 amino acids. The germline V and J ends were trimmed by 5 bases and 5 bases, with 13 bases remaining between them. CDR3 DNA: TGTGCCAGCTCAAAAGGGACAATCGATCAGCCCCAGCATTTT. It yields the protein CASSKGTIDQPQHF.

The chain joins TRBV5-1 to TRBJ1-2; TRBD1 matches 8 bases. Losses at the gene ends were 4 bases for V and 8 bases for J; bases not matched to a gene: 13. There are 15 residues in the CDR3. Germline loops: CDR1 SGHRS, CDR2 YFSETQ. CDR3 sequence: CASSLDGTGVGGYTF. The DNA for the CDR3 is TGCGCCAGCAGCCTAGACGGGACAGGCGTAGGGGGCTACACCTTC. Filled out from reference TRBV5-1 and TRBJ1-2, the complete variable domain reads KAGVTQTPRYLIKTRGQQVTLSCSPISGHRSVSWYQQTPGQGLQFLFEYFSETQRNKGNFPGRFSGRQFSNSRSEMNVSTLELGDSALYLCASSLDGTGVGGYTFGSGTRLTVV.

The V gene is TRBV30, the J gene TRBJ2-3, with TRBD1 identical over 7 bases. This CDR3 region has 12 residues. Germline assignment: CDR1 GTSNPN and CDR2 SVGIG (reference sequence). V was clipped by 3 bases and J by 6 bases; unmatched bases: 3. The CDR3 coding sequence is TGTGCCTGGAGCGCGACAGGGGATACGCAGTATTTT. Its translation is CAWSATGDTQYF.